Sequencing of this TCR beta chain was carried out in a study of neurological immune-mediated disorders. Findings of the study overall: TCR-beta repertoires seemed private in all groups, with no expanded CDR3 amino acid sequences shared.

Trimming took 3 bases from V and 8 from J, leaving 18 bases between them. The CDR3 has 15 residues. Per the germline V gene, CDR1 is SGHDT and CDR2 is YYEEEE. Libraries used 2 million unsorted PBMCs kept frozen in RNAlater. A note on this clonotype: Antigen: not known. Being one base from a much bigger clone, this may be a read error.

The method for making cDNA was 5'RACE, and it used 10-nucleotide random UMIs. A single record per CDR3 protein comes from TCRdb applying MiXCR to the 5' RACE reads. The data contain roughly 76,000 distinct CDR3 sequences, roughly 15% of them seen just once; the ten biggest clones take up 6.5% to 8%. The source material was PBMCs. This rearrangement joins TRBV5-6 to TRBJ2-1; possible D gene TRBD1, 8 bases. The sequence was collected from a woman aged 50 to 65 in good health. CDR3 in DNA: TGTGCCAGCAGCTCATGGGGGGGGACAGGATATGAGCAGTTCTTC. The encoded protein is CASSSWGGTGYEQFF.